The source of this T cell receptor (beta chain) is a study of breast tumors, draining lymph nodes, adjacent tissues. Breast cancer patients provided tissue from their axillary draining lymph nodes. Findings of the study overall: The lymph node origin of tumor T cells was framed as consistent with a hypothesis, not demonstrated. Most tumor T cells seemingly derive from lymph node, then expand in tumor. Tumors had less TCR diversity than lymph nodes, more than nontumor tissue. Compared with basal-like, luminal-like tumors shared significantly more repertoire with nontumor tissue.

Notes on this clonotype: Antigen specificity is unknown. Relative to the germline gene, one junction end is altered; a read error may explain this.

TCRdb recomputed calls from the multiplex PCR reads with MiXCR, one row per CDR3 protein. The sample holds more than 80,000 distinct CDR3 sequences, 30% seen once. CDR1 KGHDR and CDR2 SFDVKD come from the germline V gene. This CDR3 is 14 amino acids long. The receptor's source is a female donor with breast cancer. Some clones in this sample may be carry-over from other donors' samples. This chain uses TRBV24-1 with TRBJ2-2; 12 bases are a match to TRBD1. The sample was axillary lymph node tissue. In DNA, the CDR3 is TGTGTCACCTCCGGGACAGGGGGCACCGGGGAGCCGTTTTTT. This translates into CVTSGTGGTGEPFF.